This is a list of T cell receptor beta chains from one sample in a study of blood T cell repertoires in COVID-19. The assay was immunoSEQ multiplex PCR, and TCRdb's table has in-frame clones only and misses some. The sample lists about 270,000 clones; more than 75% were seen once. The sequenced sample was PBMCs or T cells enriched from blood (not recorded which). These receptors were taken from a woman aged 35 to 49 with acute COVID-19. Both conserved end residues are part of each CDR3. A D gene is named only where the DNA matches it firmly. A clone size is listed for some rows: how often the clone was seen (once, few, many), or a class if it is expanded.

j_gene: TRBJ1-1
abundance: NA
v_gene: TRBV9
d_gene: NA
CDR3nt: TGTGCCAGCAGCGTAACTTTGATAACTGAAGCTTTCTTT
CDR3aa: CASSVTLITEAFF

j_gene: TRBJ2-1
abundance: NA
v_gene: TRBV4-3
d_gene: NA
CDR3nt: TGCGCCAGCAGCCCCTCCCCTAGCAGCTCCTACAATGAGCAGTTCTTC
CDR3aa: CASSPSPSSSYNEQFF

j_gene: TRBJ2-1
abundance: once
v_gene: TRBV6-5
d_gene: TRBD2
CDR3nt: TGTGCCAGCCGAAGCGGGGGCTCCTACAATGAGCAGTTCTTC
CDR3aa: CASRSGGSYNEQFF

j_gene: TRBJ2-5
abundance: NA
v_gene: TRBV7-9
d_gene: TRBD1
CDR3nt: TGTGCCAGCAGCGTAGAGGCCTGGGACAGACAAGAGACCCAGTACTTC
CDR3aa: CASSVEAWDRQETQYF

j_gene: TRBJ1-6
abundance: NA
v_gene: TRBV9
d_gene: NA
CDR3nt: TGTGCCAGCAGCTCCCCCACAGGGCTGAGAGATTCACCCCTCCACTTT
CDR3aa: CASSSPTGLRDSPLHF

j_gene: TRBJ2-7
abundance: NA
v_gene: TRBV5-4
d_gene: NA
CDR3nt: TGTGCCAGCAGCTTGGGACTCGCCTCCTACGAGCAGTACTTC
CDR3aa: CASSLGLASYEQYF

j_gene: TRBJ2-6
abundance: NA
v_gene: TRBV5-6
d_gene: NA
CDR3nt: TGTGCCAGCTTTGAGACTGGGGCCAACGTCCTGACTTTC
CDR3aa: CASFETGANVLTF

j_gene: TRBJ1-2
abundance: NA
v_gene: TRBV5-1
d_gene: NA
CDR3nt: TGCGCCAGCAGCGTGCAGGGGTATGACTATGGCTACACCTTC
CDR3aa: CASSVQGYDYGYTF

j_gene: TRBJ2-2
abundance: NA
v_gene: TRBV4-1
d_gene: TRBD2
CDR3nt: TGCGCCAGCAGCCAAGATCGGGGAGCGGGAGGGTGGCTGTTTTTT
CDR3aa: CASSQDRGAGGWLFF

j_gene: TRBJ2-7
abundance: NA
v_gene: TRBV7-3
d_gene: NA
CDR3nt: TGTGCCAGCAGCTTATACATGAAACCCTACGAGCAGTACTTC
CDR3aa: CASSLYMKPYEQYF